This T cell receptor (beta chain) was identified during a study of blood T cell repertoires in COVID-19. The overall study: Samples of COVID-19 (acute and convalescent) were obtained from the United States, Italy and Spain. Nucleic acid was either cDNA or gDNA, and it came from T cells, B-cell-depleted T cells, or PBMCs.

V gave up 5 bases and J gave up 3 bases, with 12 bases separating them. The germline V gene encodes CDR1 SGHDT and CDR2 YYEEEE. CDR3 size: 13 residues. Original processing notes: Reference gene primer amplification in the assay estimated nucleated cell counts. Method: immunoSEQ multiplex PCR; TCRdb's copy keeps in-frame clones and lacks some. D and trimming come from the DNA, and the V and J calls and clone size come from that table. The sample records around 300,000 clones, 89% being singletons. The chain joins TRBV5-6 to TRBJ2-7; maybe TRBD1 (6 bases). The sample was peripheral blood. The origin of this receptor is a man in his forties or fifties with acute or convalescent COVID-19. The CDR3 nucleotides read TGTGCCAGCAGTAATACAGGGAACTACGAGCAGTACTTC. Its protein is CASSNTGNYEQYF.